The 17 T cell receptor beta chains presented below share a single source sample, sequenced in a study of human T cells and chemical hapten exposure. TCRdb re-analysed the RACE reads in MiXCR, keeping a single row per CDR3 protein. The sample has 40,000 to 50,000 distinct CDR3 sequences; around 12% are singletons. This sample's time point: pre-sensitization, week 0. Treatment specified: therapeutic diphenylcyclopropenone sensitization with weekly scalp DPC. The sequenced sample was whole blood, obtained in connection with sensitization to the hapten diphenylcyclopropenone (DPC). These receptors all come from a woman aged 25 to 45 with alopecia areata. Some clones in this sample may be carry-over from other donors' samples.

The chain couples TRBV28 to TRBJ2-1; possible D gene TRBD2, 5 bases. The V gene's germline CDR1 is MDHEN and CDR2 SYDVKM. This CDR3 contains 15 residues. Trimming removed 6 bases from V and 0 bases from J, with 12 bases in between. CDR3 bases: TGTGCCAGCAGACCGGACTCCTCCTCCTACAATGAGCAGTTCTTC. Translation gives CASRPDSSSYNEQFF.

This clonotype was found many times. The genes are TRBV7-2 and TRBJ2-3; D ambiguous. Trimming pared 5 bases from V and 3 bases from J, leaving 15 bases between. The CDR3 is 15 residues long. The germline CDR1 and CDR2 sequences are SGHTA and FQGNSA. The CDR3 is CASSPPLPATDTQYF. For the CDR3, the DNA is TGTGCCAGCAGCCCCCCCCTCCCCGCGACAGATACGCAGTATTTT.

This clonotype has only a few counts. The V call is TRBV20-1, the J call TRBJ2-5, with D perhaps TRBD1 (5 bases). The germline V gene has CDR1 DFQATT and CDR2 SNEGSKA (reference sequence). Trimming left V 6 bases short and J 0 bases short, with 11 bases between. The CDR3 is made up of 13 amino acids. CDR3 sequence (DNA): TGCAGTGCACGCAGGGTATACCAAGAGACCCAGTACTTC. This encodes CSARRVYQETQYF.

This clonotype was detected only a few times. The gene calls are TRBV6-5 and TRBJ1-1, with D hard to call. This CDR3 comprises 15 residues. Germline V CDR1 and CDR2: MNHEY, SVGAGI. Trimming left V 0 bases short and J 1 base short, with 9 bases between. CDR3 loop: CASSYSILTNTEAFF. The CDR3 region has the DNA TGTGCCAGCAGTTACTCGATTCTCACGAACACTGAAGCTTTCTTT.

This rearrangement joins TRBV28 to TRBJ2-3, with D possibly TRBD2 on 6 matching bases. Germline values: CDR1 MDHEN, CDR2 SYDVKM. The V gene lost 6 bases and the J gene lost 6 bases, with 10 bases spanning the gap. The CDR3 covers 12 residues. The CDR3 DNA reads as TGTGCCAGCAGCCTAGCGTTCGATACGCAGTATTTT. Translating it yields CASSLAFDTQYF.

The V call is TRBV27, the J call TRBJ2-7; D is undetermined. In germline, CDR1 is MNHEY, CDR2 SMNVEV (reference sequence). The CDR3 loop spans 14 amino acids. V lost 4 bases and J 0 bases, leaving 10 bases between the germline ends. In DNA form, the CDR3 reads TGTGCCAGCAGTTACTCTCCAAGCTCCTACGAGCAGTACTTC. This gives the protein CASSYSPSSYEQYF.

This clonotype showed up just a few times. The chain is built from TRBV20-1 and TRBJ2-3; 7 bases are a match to TRBD1. The CDR3 runs 14 residues. J gave up 3 bases and V 1 base, and 4 bases lay outside the gene matches. In germline, CDR1 is DFQATT, CDR2 SNEGSKA (reference sequence). CDR3 loop: CSARARGQTDTQYF. The CDR3 nucleotides are TGCAGTGCTAGAGCTAGGGGGCAAACAGATACGCAGTATTTT.

The chain has TRBV20-1 and TRBJ1-4, with 9 bases that match TRBD1. CDR1 and CDR2 from the germline V gene are DFQATT and SNEGSKA (reference sequence). This CDR3 has 13 amino acids. With 5 bases clipped from V and 8 bases from J, the junction kept 6 bases outside the gene matches. In nucleotides, the CDR3 is TGCAGTGCTTTGGACAGGGGAGGCGAAAAACTGTTTTTT. Translated, it gives CSALDRGGEKLFF.

The table lists this clonotype with many counts. This chain connects TRBV19 to TRBJ1-1; D perhaps matches TRBD1 (6 bases). The germline V gene encodes CDR1 LNHDA and CDR2 SQIVND (reference sequence). The CDR3 runs to 14 residues. Deletions cut 5 bases from V and 0 bases from J, with 10 bases between. The CDR3 loop reads CASSPRTVNTEAFF. The CDR3 DNA is TGTGCCAGTAGTCCGCGGACAGTGAACACTGAAGCTTTCTTT.

This clonotype was observed at least ten times. The V call is TRBV11-2, the J call TRBJ2-5; 8 nucleotides line up with TRBD1. Trimming at V came to 5 bases and at J to 2 bases, leaving 4 bases not matched to a gene. The CDR3 has 14 amino acids. The germline CDR1 and CDR2 sequences are SGHAT and FQNNGV. CDR3 loop: CASSPGQAQETQYF. The DNA of the CDR3 is TGTGCCAGCAGCCCGGGACAGGCACAAGAGACCCAGTACTTC.

This clonotype has a handful of counts. The chain uses TRBV7-9 and TRBJ2-3; D tentatively reads TRBD1 or TRBD2 (5 bases each). Germline V gives CDR1 SEHNR, CDR2 FQNEAQ (reference sequence). V shed 5 bases and J shed 0 bases, with 21 bases lying between them. The CDR3 runs 18 residues. The CDR3, as DNA: TGTGCCAGCAGCGAGGGGATGTTTAACAGACTGAGCACAGATACGCAGTATTTT. It yields the protein CASSEGMFNRLSTDTQYF.

This clonotype was observed many times. The V gene is TRBV27, the J gene TRBJ2-1, with TRBD2 identical over 9 bases. There are 18 residues in the CDR3. Per germline, CDR1 MNHEY and CDR2 SMNVEV (reference sequence). The V segment lost 5 bases and the J segment 4 bases; nucleotides outside the gene matches: 15. The chain's CDR3 is CASSPYSIAGVSYNEQFF. The CDR3 coding sequence is TGTGCCAGCAGTCCGTACTCCATAGCGGGAGTTTCTTACAATGAGCAGTTCTTC.

This clonotype has more than one count but fewer than ten. The V call is TRBV6-5, the J call TRBJ2-2, with 11 bases that match TRBD2. This CDR3 has 14 amino acids. V lost 8 bases to trimming and J lost 8 bases; unmatched junction nucleotides: 7. Germline assignment: CDR1 MNHEY and CDR2 SVGAGI. The CDR3: CASRLLAGDGELFF. CDR3 bases: TGTGCCAGCCGGTTACTAGCGGGAGATGGGGAGCTGTTTTTT.

In its sample, this clonotype was seen a few times. The chain carries TRBV29-1 and TRBJ2-3; D is possibly TRBD2 (5 bases). Germline CDR1 reads SQVTM; CDR2 reads ANQGSEA. Trimming removed 0 bases at V and 4 bases at J, with 5 bases between. The CDR3 length is 12 residues. This CDR3 reads CSVEEAADTQYF. The CDR3 coding sequence is TGCAGCGTTGAAGAAGCGGCAGATACGCAGTATTTT.

This clonotype has at least ten counts. The V call is TRBV21-1, the J call TRBJ1-4; the table's TRBD1 call for D was not verified on the DNA. TRBV21-1 constitutes a pseudogene. This CDR3 has 16 residues. Written as DNA, the CDR3 is TGTGCCAGCGAACGGGCAGGGGTAATAACTAATGAAAAACTGTTTTTT. Translating gives CASERAGVITNEKLFF.

This clonotype was counted many times. The rearrangement links TRBV24-1 to TRBJ2-1; 9 nucleotides agree with TRBD2. This CDR3 has 16 amino acids. V was clipped by 7 bases and J by 4 bases; unmatched bases: 10. CDR1 and CDR2 (germline): KGHDR, SFDVKD. CDR3 in amino acids: CATSAPGLAGYNEQFF. The CDR3 bases are TGTGCCACCAGCGCTCCGGGACTAGCCGGTTACAATGAGCAGTTCTTC.

This clonotype was picked up many times. The chain couples TRBV11-2 to TRBJ1-1, with 8 bases fitting TRBD1. Germline V gives CDR1 SGHAT, CDR2 FQNNGV. This CDR3 spans 14 amino acids. The V gene end was trimmed by 5 bases and the J gene end by 4 bases; junction bases not matched to a gene: 6. The CDR3 protein is CASSTDRGVTEAFF. CDR3 coding DNA: TGTGCCAGCAGCACAGACAGGGGTGTCACTGAAGCTTTCTTT.